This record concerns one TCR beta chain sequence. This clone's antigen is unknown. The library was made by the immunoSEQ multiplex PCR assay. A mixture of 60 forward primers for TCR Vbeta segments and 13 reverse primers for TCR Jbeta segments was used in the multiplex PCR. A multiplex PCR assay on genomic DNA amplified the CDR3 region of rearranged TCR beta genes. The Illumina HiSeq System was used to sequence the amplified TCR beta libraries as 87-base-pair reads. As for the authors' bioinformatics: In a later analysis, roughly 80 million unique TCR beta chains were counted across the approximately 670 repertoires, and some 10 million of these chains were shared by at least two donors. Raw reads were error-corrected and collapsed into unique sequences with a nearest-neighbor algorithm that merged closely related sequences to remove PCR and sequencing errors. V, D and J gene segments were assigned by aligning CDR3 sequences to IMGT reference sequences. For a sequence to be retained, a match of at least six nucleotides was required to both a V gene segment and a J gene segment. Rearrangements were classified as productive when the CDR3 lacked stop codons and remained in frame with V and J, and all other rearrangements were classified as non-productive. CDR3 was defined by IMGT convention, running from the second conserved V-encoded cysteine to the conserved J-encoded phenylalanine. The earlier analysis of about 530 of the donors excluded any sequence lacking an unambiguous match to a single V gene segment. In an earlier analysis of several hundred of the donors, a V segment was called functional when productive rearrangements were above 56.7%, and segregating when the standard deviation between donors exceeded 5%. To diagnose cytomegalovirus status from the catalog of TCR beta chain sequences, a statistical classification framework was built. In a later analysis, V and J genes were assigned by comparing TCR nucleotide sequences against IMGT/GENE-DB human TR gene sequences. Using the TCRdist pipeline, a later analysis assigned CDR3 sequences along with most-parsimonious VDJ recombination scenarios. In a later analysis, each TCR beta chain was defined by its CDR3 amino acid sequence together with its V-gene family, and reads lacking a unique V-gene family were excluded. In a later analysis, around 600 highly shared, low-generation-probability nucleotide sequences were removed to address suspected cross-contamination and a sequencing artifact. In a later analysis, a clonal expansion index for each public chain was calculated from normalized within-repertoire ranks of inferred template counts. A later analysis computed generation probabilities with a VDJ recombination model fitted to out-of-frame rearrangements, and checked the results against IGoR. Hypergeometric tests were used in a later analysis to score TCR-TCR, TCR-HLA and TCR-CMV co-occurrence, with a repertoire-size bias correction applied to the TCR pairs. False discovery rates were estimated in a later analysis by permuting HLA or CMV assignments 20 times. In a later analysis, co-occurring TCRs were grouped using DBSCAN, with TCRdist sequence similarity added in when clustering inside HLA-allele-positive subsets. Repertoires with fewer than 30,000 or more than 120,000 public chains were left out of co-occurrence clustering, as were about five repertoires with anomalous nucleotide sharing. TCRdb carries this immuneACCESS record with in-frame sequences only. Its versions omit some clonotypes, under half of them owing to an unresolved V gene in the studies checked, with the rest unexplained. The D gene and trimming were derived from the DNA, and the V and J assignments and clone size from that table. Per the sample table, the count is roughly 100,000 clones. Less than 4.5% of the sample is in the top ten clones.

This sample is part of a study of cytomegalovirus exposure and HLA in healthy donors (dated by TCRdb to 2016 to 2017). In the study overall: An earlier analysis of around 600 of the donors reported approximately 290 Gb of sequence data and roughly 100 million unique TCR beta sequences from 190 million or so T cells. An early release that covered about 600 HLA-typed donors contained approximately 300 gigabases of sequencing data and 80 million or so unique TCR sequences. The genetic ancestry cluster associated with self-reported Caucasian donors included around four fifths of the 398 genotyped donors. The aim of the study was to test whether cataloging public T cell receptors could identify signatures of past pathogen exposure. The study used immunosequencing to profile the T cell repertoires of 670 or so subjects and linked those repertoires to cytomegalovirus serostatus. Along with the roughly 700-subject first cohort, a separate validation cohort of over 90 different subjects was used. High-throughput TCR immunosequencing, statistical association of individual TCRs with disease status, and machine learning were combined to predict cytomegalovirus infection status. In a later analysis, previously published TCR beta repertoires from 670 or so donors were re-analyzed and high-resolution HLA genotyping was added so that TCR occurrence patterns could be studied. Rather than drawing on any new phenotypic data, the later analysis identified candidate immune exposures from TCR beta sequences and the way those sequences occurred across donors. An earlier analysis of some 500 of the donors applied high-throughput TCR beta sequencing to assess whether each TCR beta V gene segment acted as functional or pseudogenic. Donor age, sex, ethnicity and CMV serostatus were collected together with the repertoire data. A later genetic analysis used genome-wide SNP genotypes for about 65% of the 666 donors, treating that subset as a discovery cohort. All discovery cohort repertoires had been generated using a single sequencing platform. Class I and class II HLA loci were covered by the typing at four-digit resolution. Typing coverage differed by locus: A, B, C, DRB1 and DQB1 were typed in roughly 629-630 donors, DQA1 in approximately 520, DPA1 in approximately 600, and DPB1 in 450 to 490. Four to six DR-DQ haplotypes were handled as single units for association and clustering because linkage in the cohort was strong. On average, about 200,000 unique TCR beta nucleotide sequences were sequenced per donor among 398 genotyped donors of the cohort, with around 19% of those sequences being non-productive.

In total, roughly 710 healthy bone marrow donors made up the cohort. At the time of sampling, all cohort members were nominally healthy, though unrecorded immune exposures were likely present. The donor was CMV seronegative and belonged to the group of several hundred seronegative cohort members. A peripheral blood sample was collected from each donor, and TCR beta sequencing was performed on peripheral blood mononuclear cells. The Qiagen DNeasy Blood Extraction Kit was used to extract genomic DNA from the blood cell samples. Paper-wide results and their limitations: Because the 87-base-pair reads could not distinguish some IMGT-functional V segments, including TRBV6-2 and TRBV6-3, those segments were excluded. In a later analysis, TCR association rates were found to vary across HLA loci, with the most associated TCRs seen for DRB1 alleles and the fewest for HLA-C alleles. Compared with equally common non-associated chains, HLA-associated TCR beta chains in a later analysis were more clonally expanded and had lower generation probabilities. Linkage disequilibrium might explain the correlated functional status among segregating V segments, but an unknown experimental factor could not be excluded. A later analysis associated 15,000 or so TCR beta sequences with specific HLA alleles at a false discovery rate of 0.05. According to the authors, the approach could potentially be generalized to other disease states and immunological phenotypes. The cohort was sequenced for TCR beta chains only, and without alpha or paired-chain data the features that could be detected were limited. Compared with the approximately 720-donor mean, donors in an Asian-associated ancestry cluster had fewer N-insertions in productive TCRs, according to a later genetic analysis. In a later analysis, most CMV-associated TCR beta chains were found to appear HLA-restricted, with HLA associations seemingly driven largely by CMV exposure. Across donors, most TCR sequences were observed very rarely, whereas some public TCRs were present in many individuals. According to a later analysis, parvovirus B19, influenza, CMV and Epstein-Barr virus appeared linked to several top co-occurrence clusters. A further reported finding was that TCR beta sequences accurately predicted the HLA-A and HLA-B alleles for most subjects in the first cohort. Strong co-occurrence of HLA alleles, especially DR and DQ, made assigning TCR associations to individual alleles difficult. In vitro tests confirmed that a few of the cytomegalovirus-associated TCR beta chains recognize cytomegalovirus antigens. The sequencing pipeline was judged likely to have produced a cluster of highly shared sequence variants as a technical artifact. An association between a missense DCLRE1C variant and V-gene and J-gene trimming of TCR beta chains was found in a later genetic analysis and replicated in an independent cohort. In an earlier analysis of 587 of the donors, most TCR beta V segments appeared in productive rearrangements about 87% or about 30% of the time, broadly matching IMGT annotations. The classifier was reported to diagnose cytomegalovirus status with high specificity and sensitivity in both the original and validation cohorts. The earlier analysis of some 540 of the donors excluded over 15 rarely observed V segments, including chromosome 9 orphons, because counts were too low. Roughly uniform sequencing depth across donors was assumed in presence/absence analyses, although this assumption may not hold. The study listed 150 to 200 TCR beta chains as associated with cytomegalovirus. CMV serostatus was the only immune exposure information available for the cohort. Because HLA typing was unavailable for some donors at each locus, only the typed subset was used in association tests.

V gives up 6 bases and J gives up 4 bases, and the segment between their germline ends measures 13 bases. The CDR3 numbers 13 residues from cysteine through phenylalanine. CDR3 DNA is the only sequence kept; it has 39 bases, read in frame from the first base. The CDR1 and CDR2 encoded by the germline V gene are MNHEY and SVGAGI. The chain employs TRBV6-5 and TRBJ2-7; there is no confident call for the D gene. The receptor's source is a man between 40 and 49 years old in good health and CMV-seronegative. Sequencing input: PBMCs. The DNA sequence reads TGTGCCAGCAGCGACGAGGTGCTTTACGAGCAGTACTTC. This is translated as CASSDEVLYEQYF.